This note documents a single TCR beta chain sequence. Its antigen is undetermined. Template switching was used to attach UMIs, which incorporated a 6-nucleotide sample barcode. After re-calling the 5' RACE reads, TCRdb lists one entry per CDR3 protein, DNA absent. The table lists about 300,000 distinct CDR3 sequences, with roughly 5.8% in the top ten. The sample comes from a study of monozygotic twins with inflammatory bowel disease. Study findings and constraints: Telling apart the different T cell subtypes was not possible. Immunosuppressive treatments were not uniform, and this may have added variability to patient repertoires.

The CDR3 is made up of 15 amino acids. CDR1 SGHVS and CDR2 FNYEAQ come from the germline V gene. V and J are TRBV7-6 and TRBJ1-2; the D gene TCRdb calls, TRBD1, cannot be checked with no DNA. The source of this sequence is a human donor with ulcerative colitis or Crohn's disease, or a healthy co-twin of an affected twin (not recorded which). Source material: blood. Here the CDR3 reads CASSSSGTGNYGYTF.